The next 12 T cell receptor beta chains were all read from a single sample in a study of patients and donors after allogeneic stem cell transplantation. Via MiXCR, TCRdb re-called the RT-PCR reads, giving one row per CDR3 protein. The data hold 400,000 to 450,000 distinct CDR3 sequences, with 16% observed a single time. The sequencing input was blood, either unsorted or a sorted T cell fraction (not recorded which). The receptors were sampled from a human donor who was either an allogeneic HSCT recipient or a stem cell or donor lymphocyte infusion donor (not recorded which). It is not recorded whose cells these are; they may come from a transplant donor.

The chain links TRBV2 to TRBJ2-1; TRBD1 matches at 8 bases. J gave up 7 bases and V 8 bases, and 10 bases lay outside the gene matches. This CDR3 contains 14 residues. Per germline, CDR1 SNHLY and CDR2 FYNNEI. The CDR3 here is CASPSGQGGNEQFF. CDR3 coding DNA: TGTGCCAGCCCGAGCGGACAGGGAGGTAATGAGCAGTTCTTC.

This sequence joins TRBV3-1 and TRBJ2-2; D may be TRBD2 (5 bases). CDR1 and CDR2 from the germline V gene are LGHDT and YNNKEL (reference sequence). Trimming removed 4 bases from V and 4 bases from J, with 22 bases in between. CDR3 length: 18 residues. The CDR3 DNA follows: TGTGCCAGCAGCCGCCCCCGGAGGAAAGGGTCGCTCACCGGGGAGCTGTTTTTT. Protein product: CASSRPRRKGSLTGELFF.

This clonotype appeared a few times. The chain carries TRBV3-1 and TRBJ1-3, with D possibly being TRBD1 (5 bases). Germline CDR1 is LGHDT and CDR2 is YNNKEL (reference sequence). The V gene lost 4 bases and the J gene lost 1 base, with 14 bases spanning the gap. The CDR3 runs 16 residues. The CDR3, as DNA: TGTGCCAGCAGCCCCTCGACAGCGAGGTCTGGAAACACCATATATTTT. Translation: CASSPSTARSGNTIYF.

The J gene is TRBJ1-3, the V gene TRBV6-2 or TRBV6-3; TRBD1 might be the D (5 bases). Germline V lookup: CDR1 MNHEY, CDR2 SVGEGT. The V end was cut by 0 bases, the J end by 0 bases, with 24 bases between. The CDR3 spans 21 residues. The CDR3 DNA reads TGTGCCAGCAGTTACTCGATTTCGGGGCAGGACCCCGACGACTCTGGAAACACCATATATTTT. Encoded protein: CASSYSISGQDPDDSGNTIYF.

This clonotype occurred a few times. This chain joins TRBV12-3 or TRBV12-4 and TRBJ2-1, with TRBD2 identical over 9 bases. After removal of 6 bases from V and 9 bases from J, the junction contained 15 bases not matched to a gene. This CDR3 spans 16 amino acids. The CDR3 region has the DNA TGTGCCAGCAGCCGGACTAGCGTCCTACACATGGGTGAGCAGTTCTTC. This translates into CASSRTSVLHMGEQFF.

In DNA form, the CDR3 reads TGTGCCACCAGCAGAGTCCCCGGGGGGACGAACTATGGCTACACCTTC. Translation: CATSRVPGGTNYGYTF. The J gene is TRBJ1-2, the V gene TRBV15; tentative D call: TRBD1 (5 bases). Germline assignment: CDR1 LNHNV and CDR2 YYDKDF (reference sequence). Trimming pared 1 base from V and 2 bases from J, leaving 14 bases between. The CDR3 is made up of 16 amino acids.

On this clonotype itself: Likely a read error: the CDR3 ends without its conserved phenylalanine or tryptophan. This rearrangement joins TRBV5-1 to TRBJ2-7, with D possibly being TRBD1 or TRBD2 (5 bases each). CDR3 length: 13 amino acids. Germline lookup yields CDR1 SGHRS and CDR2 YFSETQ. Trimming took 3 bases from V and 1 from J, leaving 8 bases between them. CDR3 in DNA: TGCGCCAGCAGCTCCGAGGGGTCCTACGAGCAGTACTAC. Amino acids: CASSSEGSYEQYY.

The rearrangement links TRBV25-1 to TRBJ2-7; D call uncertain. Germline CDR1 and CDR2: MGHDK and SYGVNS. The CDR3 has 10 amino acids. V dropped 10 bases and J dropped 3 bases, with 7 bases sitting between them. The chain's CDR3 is CATYLYEQYF. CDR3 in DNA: TGTGCCACGTATCTCTACGAGCAGTACTTC.

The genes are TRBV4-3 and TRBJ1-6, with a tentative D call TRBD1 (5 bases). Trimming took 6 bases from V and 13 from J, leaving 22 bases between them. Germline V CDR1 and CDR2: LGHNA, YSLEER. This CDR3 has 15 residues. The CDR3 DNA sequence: TGCGCCAGCAGTGGAGGGGTTCCTATAATTCACCCCCTCCACTTT. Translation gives CASSGGVPIIHPLHF.

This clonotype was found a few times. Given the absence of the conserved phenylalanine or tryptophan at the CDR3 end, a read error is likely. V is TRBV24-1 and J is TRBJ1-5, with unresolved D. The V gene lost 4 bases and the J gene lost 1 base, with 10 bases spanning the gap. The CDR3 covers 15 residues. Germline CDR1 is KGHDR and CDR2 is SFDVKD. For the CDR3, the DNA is TGTGCCACCAGTGAATCAGACTGGAGCAATCAGCCCCAGCATTTG. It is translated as CATSESDWSNQPQHL.

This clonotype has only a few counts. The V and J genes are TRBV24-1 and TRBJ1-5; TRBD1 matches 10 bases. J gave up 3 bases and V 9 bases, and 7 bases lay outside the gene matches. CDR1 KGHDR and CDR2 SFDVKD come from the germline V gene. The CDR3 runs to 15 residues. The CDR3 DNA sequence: TGTGCCACCGCCAACGGGACAGGGGCCAATCAGCCCCAGCATTTT. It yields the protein CATANGTGANQPQHF.

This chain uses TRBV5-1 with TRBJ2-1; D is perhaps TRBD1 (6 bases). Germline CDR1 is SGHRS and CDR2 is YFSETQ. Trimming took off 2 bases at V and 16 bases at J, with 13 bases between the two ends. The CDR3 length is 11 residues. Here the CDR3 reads CASSFRGRGFF. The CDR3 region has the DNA TGCGCCAGCAGCTTCAGGGGCCGCGGATTCTTC.